Below are 20 T cell receptor beta chains sequenced from a single sample in a study of cytomegalovirus exposure and HLA in healthy donors. Primers for the PCR totalled 60 Vbeta and 13 Jbeta. TCRdb keeps only in-frame clones here, not all; method: immunoSEQ multiplex PCR. The sample has about 89,000 clones; around 74% are singletons. The sample taken for sequencing was PBMCs. Receptor source: a man aged 30 to 39 in good health and CMV-seropositive.

The V gene is TRBV2, the J gene TRBJ2-3; 7 nucleotides match TRBD2. CDR1 and CDR2 from the germline V gene are SNHLY and FYNNEI. After removal of 8 bases from V and 2 bases from J, the junction contained 7 bases not matched to a gene. This CDR3 has 14 residues. In DNA form, the CDR3 reads TGTGCCAGCGCCGGCGGGGGAGTCACAGATACGCAGTATTTT. Translated, it gives CASAGGGVTDTQYF. The whole variable domain, remainder taken from reference TRBV2 and TRBJ2-3, is EPEVTQTPSHQVTQMGQEVILRCVPISNHLYFYWYRQILGQKVEFLVSFYNNEISEKSEIFDDQFSVERPDGSNFTLKIRSTKLEDSAMYFCASAGGGVTDTQYFGPGTRLTVL.

V is TRBV6-6 and J is TRBJ2-7; D unclear. V was clipped by 10 bases and J by 0 bases, with 10 bases between them. The CDR3 is 12 residues long. From germline, CDR1 is MNHNY and CDR2 SVGAGI (reference sequence). DNA of the CDR3: TGTGCCACCTCCGAGAGCTCCTACGAGCAGTACTTC. Residues: CATSESSYEQYF.

This clone turned up a few times. This sequence joins TRBV10-1 and TRBJ1-2; TRBD1 matches 7 bases. The CDR3 length is 11 residues. Germline assignment: CDR1 WNHNN and CDR2 SYGVQD (reference sequence). The V gene end was trimmed by 6 bases and the J gene end by 8 bases; junction bases not matched to a gene: 3. CDR3 residues: CASRRQGGYTF. The DNA for the CDR3 is TGCGCCAGCAGACGACAGGGAGGCTACACCTTC.

This clone was seen once. V usage is TRBV27 and J usage is TRBJ1-2; 7 bases agree with TRBD1. Germline V gives CDR1 MNHEY, CDR2 SMNVEV (reference sequence). The V segment lost 3 bases and the J segment 4 bases; nucleotides outside the gene matches: 8. This CDR3 comprises 15 residues. In nucleotides, the CDR3 is TGTGCCAGCAGTTTCTCCAGGGGGAGTTTCTATGGCTACACCTTC. This codes for CASSFSRGSFYGYTF.

V and J are TRBV4-2 and TRBJ2-2, with a weak D call TRBD2 (6 bases). The V gene lost 4 bases and the J gene lost 5 bases, with 11 bases spanning the gap. The CDR3 runs 14 residues. CDR1 is LGHNA, CDR2 YNFKEQ, per germline. CDR3 loop: CASSLRRGTGELFF. CDR3 DNA sequence: TGTGCCAGCAGCCTCCGACGGGGGACCGGGGAGCTGTTTTTT.

The chain carries TRBV11-2 and TRBJ1-2; D perhaps matches TRBD1 (5 bases). Germline V gene sequence: CDR1 SGHAT, CDR2 FQNNGV. CDR3 length equals 15 residues. Trimming cost V 0 bases and J 4 bases, with 12 bases left between them. CDR3 residues: CASSLEAREPYGYTF. Written as DNA, the CDR3 is TGTGCCAGCAGCTTAGAGGCCAGGGAACCCTATGGCTACACCTTC.

The chain couples TRBV10-1 to TRBJ2-3, with TRBD1 matching over 9 bases. CDR3 length equals 15 residues. CDR1 WNHNN and CDR2 SYGVQD come from the germline V gene (reference sequence). J was trimmed by 3 bases and V by 1 base; bases with no gene match: 2. In DNA form, the CDR3 reads TGCGCCAGCAGTGAGTTACAGGGGGCAACAGATACGCAGTATTTT. Its protein product is CASSELQGATDTQYF.

Only a few counts were recorded for this clone. The chain uses TRBV19 and TRBJ2-7; possibly TRBD1 for D (5 bases). Germline V gives CDR1 LNHDA, CDR2 SQIVND (reference sequence). With 7 bases removed from V and 0 bases from J, the gap between germline ends came to 7 bases. The CDR3 covers 12 residues. CDR3 DNA sequence: TGTGCCAGTACGGACAACTCCTACGAGCAGTACTTC. It translates to CASTDNSYEQYF.

V is TRBV5-1 and J is TRBJ2-3; TRBD2 might be the D (6 bases). Germline loops: CDR1 SGHRS, CDR2 YFSETQ. This CDR3 is built from 14 residues. Trimming cost V 4 bases and J 0 bases, with 9 bases left between them. DNA of the CDR3: TGCGCCAGCAGCCCGGAGGGGAGCACAGATACGCAGTATTTT. This translates into CASSPEGSTDTQYF.

The CDR3 reads CASIFQGGTGWTQYF. In nucleotides, the CDR3 is TGTGCCAGCATATTTCAGGGGGGAACGGGTTGGACCCAGTACTTC. The chain links TRBV6-6 to TRBJ2-5; tentative D call: TRBD1 (7 bases). This CDR3 contains 15 residues. V lost 7 bases and J 7 bases, leaving 22 bases between the germline ends. Germline CDR1 and CDR2: MNHNY and SVGAGI (reference sequence).

The chain employs TRBV5-1 and TRBJ2-2; 7 nucleotides agree with TRBD1. Trimming at V came to 4 bases and at J to 1 base, leaving 4 bases not matched to a gene. Germline V gives CDR1 SGHRS, CDR2 YFSETQ. The CDR3 contains 15 residues. The CDR3, as DNA: TGCGCCAGCAGCGGAACAGGGGTGAACACCGGGGAGCTGTTTTTT. Its protein product is CASSGTGVNTGELFF.

The gene calls are TRBV12-5 and TRBJ2-7; no clear D gene. This CDR3 spans 14 amino acids. The V gene's germline CDR1 is LGHNT and CDR2 FRNRAP. The V end was cut by 0 bases, the J end by 5 bases, with 11 bases between. CDR3 protein: CASGLVPQAHEQYF. As DNA, the CDR3 is TGTGCTAGTGGTTTGGTACCCCAAGCCCACGAGCAGTACTTC.

This clone is labeled medium-sized (0.01 to 0.1%). The rearrangement joins TRBV19 to TRBJ1-3; the D is unclear. Germline loops: CDR1 LNHDA, CDR2 SQIVND (reference sequence). This CDR3 is built from 14 residues. V was pared by 5 bases and J by 0 bases, with 8 bases between. CDR3 region: CASSAGNSGNTIYF. In DNA form, the CDR3 reads TGTGCCAGTAGTGCGGGTAACTCTGGAAACACCATATATTTT.

J is TRBJ1-1 and V is TRBV19, with 10 bases matching TRBD1. The junction had 9 bases not matched to a gene; V was cut back by 4 bases and J by 10 bases. The length of the CDR3 is 14 residues. The V gene's germline CDR1 is LNHDA and CDR2 SQIVND (reference sequence). CDR3 residues: CASSTQGQGNRAFF. The CDR3 bases are TGTGCCAGTAGTACCCAGGGACAGGGGAACCGAGCTTTCTTT.

This clone came up once. The V and J genes are TRBV5-1 and TRBJ2-5; TRBD1 is a possible D gene (6 bases). CDR3 length: 14 residues. The V and J ends lost 2 bases and 5 bases respectively, with 13 bases between them. Germline V CDR1 and CDR2: SGHRS, YFSETQ. The chain's CDR3 is CASSLFQGLETQYF. CDR3 bases: TGCGCCAGCAGCTTATTCCAGGGGCTGGAGACCCAGTACTTC. The variable domain in full, with the rest retrieved from reference TRBV5-1 and TRBJ2-5, is KAGVTQTPRYLIKTRGQQVTLSCSPISGHRSVSWYQQTPGQGLQFLFEYFSETQRNKGNFPGRFSGRQFSNSRSEMNVSTLELGDSALYLCASSLFQGLETQYFGPGTRLLVL.

V is TRBV14 and J is TRBJ2-3, with TRBD2 as a possible D gene (5 bases). Germline V lookup: CDR1 SGHDN, CDR2 FVKESK. There are 14 residues in the CDR3. The V and J ends lost 4 bases and 0 bases respectively, with 8 bases between them. CDR3 in DNA: TGTGCCAGCAGCCTAACTAGGAGCACAGATACGCAGTATTTT. This sequence encodes CASSLTRSTDTQYF.

The V gene is TRBV7-9, the J gene TRBJ1-6; D might be TRBD1 (5 bases). V shed 4 bases and J shed 0 bases, with 7 bases lying between them. Germline lookup yields CDR1 SEHNR and CDR2 FQNEAQ (reference sequence). The CDR3 sequence is 15 residues long. In nucleotides, the CDR3 is TGTGCCAGCAGCTCAGGGTTCTCCTATAATTCACCCCTCCACTTT. Translation: CASSSGFSYNSPLHF. Together with reference TRBV7-9 and TRBJ1-6, the CDR3 gives the full variable domain: DTGVSQNPRHKITKRGQNVTFRCDPISEHNRLYWYRQTLGQGPEFLTYFQNEAQLEKSRLLSDRFSAERPKGSFSTLEIQRTEQGDSAMYLCASSSGFSYNSPLHFGNGTRLTVT.

V usage is TRBV7-9 and J usage is TRBJ2-3; 9 bases fit TRBD2. The CDR3 spans 15 residues. The V gene end was trimmed by 3 bases and the J gene end by 1 base; junction bases not matched to a gene: 2. The germline V gene has CDR1 SEHNR and CDR2 FQNEAQ (reference sequence). The CDR3 here is CASSFQRGGTDTQYF. The CDR3 DNA is TGTGCCAGCAGCTTCCAGCGGGGGGGCACAGATACGCAGTATTTT.

This sequence joins TRBV29-1 and TRBJ2-3; the match to TRBD1 covers 7 bases. CDR3 length: 13 amino acids. Germline CDR1 SQVTM, CDR2 ANQGSEA. Trimming removed 5 bases from V and 3 bases from J; junction bases left unmatched: 5. In DNA, the CDR3 is TGCAGCGTTCGACGACAGGGAACAGATACGCAGTATTTT. Amino acids: CSVRRQGTDTQYF.

This CDR3 is CASSLESGGATYGFF. CDR3 coding DNA: TGTGCCAGCAGCTTGGAGAGCGGGGGGGCTACCTACGGCTTCTTC. The chain uses TRBV5-5 and TRBJ2-1, with 10 nucleotides matching TRBD2. The V segment lost 0 bases and the J segment 16 bases; nucleotides outside the gene matches: 13. The germline V gene has CDR1 SGHKS and CDR2 YYEKEE (reference sequence). CDR3 length equals 15 residues.